This TCR beta chain stems from a study of regulatory T cells in long-lasting Graves disease. Trimming shortened V by 5 bases and J by 0 bases, and 8 bases separated the two germline ends. Germline V gene lookup returns CDR1 SEHNR and CDR2 FQNEAQ (reference sequence). The CDR3 spans 15 residues. Building the TCR beta libraries relied on iRepertoire HTBI primers, and CDR3 regions underwent Arm-PCR. TCRdb recomputed calls from the multiplex PCR reads with MiXCR, one row per CDR3 protein. Seen here are roughly 610,000 distinct CDR3 sequences, 16% observed once, and the top ten hold approximately 20%. Study results and limitations: It was in persistent disease that TRBV28, TRBJ1-2 and TRBJ2-5 were favored.

This clonotype appeared a few times. The antigen is not known. The time point here: newly diagnosed GD, antithyroid drugs for less than 3 months. The TCR library was prepared using RNA isolated from PBMCs. Diagnosis followed American Thyroid Association guidelines for Graves' disease. These data are also associated with another study on T cells in Graves' hyperthyroidism and ophthalmopathy. That investigation notes: It was uncontrolled infection, other autoimmune disease, pregnancy or lactation that excluded patients. TCR CDR3 underwent first-round RT-PCR with the HTBI primer set.

This clonotype originated in a woman aged 25 to 39 with Graves disease. Sequences were derived from peripheral blood mononuclear cells (PBMCs), sampled at new diagnosis, from a patient treated with antithyroid drugs. The genes are TRBV7-9 and TRBJ1-6; D not certain. CDR3 nucleotides: TGTGCCAGCAGCCCCTACGGCTCCTATAATTCACCCCTCCACTTT. This gives the protein CASSPYGSYNSPLHF.